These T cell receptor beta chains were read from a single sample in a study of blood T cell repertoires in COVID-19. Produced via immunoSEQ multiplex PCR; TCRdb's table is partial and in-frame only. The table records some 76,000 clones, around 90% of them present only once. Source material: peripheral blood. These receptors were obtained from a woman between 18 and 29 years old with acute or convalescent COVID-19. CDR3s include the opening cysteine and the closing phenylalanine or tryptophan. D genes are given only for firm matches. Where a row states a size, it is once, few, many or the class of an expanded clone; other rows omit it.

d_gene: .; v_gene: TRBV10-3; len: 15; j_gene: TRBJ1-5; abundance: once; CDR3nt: TGTGCCATCAGCCAGGGGTTGGAAAGCAATCAGCCCCAGCATTTT; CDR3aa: CAISQGLESNQPQHF
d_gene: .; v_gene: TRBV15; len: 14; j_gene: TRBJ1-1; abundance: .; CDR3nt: TGTGCCACCAGCTCGGGGTTGTGGAACACTGAAGCTTTCTTT; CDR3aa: CATSSGLWNTEAFF
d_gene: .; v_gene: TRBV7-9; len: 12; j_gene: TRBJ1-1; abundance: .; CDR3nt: TGTGCCAGCAGCACTAAACAGGGTGAAGCTTTCTTT; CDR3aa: CASSTKQGEAFF
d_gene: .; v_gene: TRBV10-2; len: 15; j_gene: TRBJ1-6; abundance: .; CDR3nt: TGCGCCAGCAGTGATTTTTGGGCAGTGAATTCACCCCTCCACTTT; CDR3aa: CASSDFWAVNSPLHF
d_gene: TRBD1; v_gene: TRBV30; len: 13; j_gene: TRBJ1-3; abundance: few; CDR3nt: TGTGCCTGGAGTACAGGGGGTGGAAACACCATATATTTT; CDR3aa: CAWSTGGGNTIYF
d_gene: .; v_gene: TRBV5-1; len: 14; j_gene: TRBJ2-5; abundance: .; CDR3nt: TGCGCCAGTAGGAGGATCGAGACTCCGGAGACCCAGTACTTC; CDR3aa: CASRRIETPETQYF
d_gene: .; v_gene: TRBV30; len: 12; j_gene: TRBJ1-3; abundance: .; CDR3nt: TGTGCCTGGAGGCTCGGGTTGAACACCATATATTTT; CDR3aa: CAWRLGLNTIYF
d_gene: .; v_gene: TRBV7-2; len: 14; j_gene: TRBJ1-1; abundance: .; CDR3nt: TGTGCCAGCAGCTTTGGACATGCGAACACTGAAGCTTTCTTT; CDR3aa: CASSFGHANTEAFF
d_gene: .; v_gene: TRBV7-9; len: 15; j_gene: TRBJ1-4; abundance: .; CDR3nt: TGTGCCAGCAGCGCCTACAGGGAGGGCTGGGAAAAACTGTTTTTT; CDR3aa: CASSAYREGWEKLFF
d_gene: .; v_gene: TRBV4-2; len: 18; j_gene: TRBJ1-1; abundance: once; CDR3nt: TGTGCCAGCAGCCAAGATTTAATTTCAGGGGTAGGGAACACTGAAGCTTTCTTT; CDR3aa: CASSQDLISGVGNTEAFF
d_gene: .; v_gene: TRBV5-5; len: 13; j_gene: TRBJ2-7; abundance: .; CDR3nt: TGTGCCAGCAGCCCCGGGGACACCTACGAGCAGTACTTC; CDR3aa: CASSPGDTYEQYF
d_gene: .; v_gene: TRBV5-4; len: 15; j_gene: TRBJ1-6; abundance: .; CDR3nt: TGTGCCAGCAGCCTATTCCAAGGGGGTAATTCACCCCTCCACTTT; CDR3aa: CASSLFQGGNSPLHF
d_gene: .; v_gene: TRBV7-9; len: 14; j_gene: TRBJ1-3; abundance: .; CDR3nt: TGTGCCAGCAGCTCCGACAAGAACGGAAACACCATATATTTT; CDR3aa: CASSSDKNGNTIYF
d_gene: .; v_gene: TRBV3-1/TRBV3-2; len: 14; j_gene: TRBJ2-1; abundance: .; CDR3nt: TGTGCCAGCAGCAGCCAAGATCGGTGGGGAGCTCAGTTCTTC; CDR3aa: CASSSQDRWGAQFF
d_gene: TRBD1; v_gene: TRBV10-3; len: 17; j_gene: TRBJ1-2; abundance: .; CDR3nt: TGTGCCATCAGTGATTCGGGACAGGGTGCATTAGGGTATGGCTACACCTTC; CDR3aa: CAISDSGQGALGYGYTF
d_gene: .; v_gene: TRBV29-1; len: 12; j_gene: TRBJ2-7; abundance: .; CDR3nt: TGCAGCGTGATTGGACAGCCATACGAGCAGTACTTC; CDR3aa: CSVIGQPYEQYF
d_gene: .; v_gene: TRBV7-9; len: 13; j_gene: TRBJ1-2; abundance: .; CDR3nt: TGTGCCAGCAGCTTAGAGTCATCTATGGGCTACACCTTC; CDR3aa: CASSLESSMGYTF
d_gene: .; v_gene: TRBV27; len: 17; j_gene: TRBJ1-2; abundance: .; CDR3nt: TGTGCCAGCAGGAGGGCGGACAGTACAACCCGGGCCGGTGGCTACACCTTC; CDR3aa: CASRRADSTTRAGGYTF